Shown below are 20 T cell receptor beta chains from a single sample sequenced in a study of blood T cell repertoires in COVID-19. Libraries were prepared by immunoSEQ multiplex PCR; TCRdb keeps only in-frame clonotypes and omits some of them. Here the sample spans 200,000 to 250,000 clones, 80% being singletons. Material for sequencing was PBMCs or T cells enriched from blood (not recorded which). The receptors come from a woman aged 40 to 50 with acute COVID-19.

The chain joins TRBV7-3 to TRBJ1-6, with D perhaps matching TRBD1 (6 bases). Germline V lookup: CDR1 SGHTA, CDR2 FQGTGA. Trimming stripped 1 base from V and 10 bases from J, with 17 bases between. This CDR3 is 16 amino acids long. CDR3 amino acids: CASSLNPPGGRSPLHF. The CDR3 bases are TGTGCCAGCAGCTTAAACCCGCCGGGGGGCAGATCACCCCTCCACTTT.

V and J are TRBV9 and TRBJ1-1, with 8 nucleotides matching TRBD1. The V gene end was trimmed by 2 bases and the J gene end by 4 bases; junction bases not matched to a gene: 4. CDR3 length equals 14 residues. Germline lookup yields CDR1 SGDLS and CDR2 YYNGEE. The CDR3: CASSVGTGGTEAFF. Written as DNA, the CDR3 is TGTGCCAGCAGCGTTGGGACAGGTGGCACTGAAGCTTTCTTT.

This clone was seen only a few times. This chain links TRBV6-5 with TRBJ1-2, with TRBD1 matching over 7 bases. The germline CDR1 and CDR2 sequences are MNHEY and SVGAGI. The length of the CDR3 is 15 residues. Trimming cost V 4 bases and J 2 bases; bases outside gene matches: 7. In DNA form, the CDR3 reads TGTGCCAGCAGTTCCGACAGGGAACGCAACTATGGCTACACCTTC. Translation: CASSSDRERNYGYTF.

The chain employs TRBV5-8 and TRBJ2-1; D remains unclear. Trimming removed 3 bases at V and 8 bases at J, with 6 bases between. This CDR3 region has 11 residues. Per the germline V gene, CDR1 is SGHTS and CDR2 is YDEGEE. For the CDR3, the DNA is TGTGCCAGCAGCTCGCGATATGAGCAGTTCTTC. Amino acids: CASSSRYEQFF.

This sequence joins TRBV13 and TRBJ1-2; 7 bases fit TRBD1. The CDR3 covers 15 residues. Germline loops: CDR1 PRHDT, CDR2 FYEKMQ (reference sequence). After removal of 2 bases from V and 5 bases from J, the junction contained 8 bases not matched to a gene. CDR3 loop: CASSLTAGGRYGYTF. CDR3 coding DNA: TGTGCCAGCAGCTTAACGGCAGGGGGGAGGTATGGCTACACCTTC.

For the CDR3, the DNA is TGTGCCAGCCGTGGATACAGGGACGGCACAGATACGCAGTATTTT. It is translated as CASRGYRDGTDTQYF. The gene calls are TRBV9 and TRBJ2-3, with D perhaps matching TRBD1 (6 bases). V was shortened by 7 bases and J by 1 base, with 16 bases between the two germline ends. The CDR3 sequence is 15 residues long. The V gene's germline CDR1 is SGDLS and CDR2 YYNGEE.

The gene calls are TRBV28 and TRBJ1-5; D is ambiguous. Germline V gene lookup returns CDR1 MDHEN and CDR2 SYDVKM. V was clipped by 5 bases and J by 7 bases, with 18 bases between them. The CDR3 loop spans 15 amino acids. CDR3 amino acids: CASSPSSVLRQPQHF. The CDR3 DNA follows: TGTGCCAGCAGTCCCTCGAGTGTACTAAGACAGCCCCAGCATTTT.

This chain uses TRBV6-5 with TRBJ1-2, with D tentatively TRBD1 (6 bases). From germline, CDR1 is MNHEY and CDR2 SVGAGI. The CDR3 is 13 residues long. Trimming removed 4 bases from V and 4 bases from J, with 10 bases in between. The CDR3 coding sequence is TGTGCCAGCAGTTCGGACAGATCCTATGGCTACACCTTC. Its protein is CASSSDRSYGYTF.

The rearrangement uses TRBV7-9 and TRBJ1-1; 8 nucleotides match TRBD1. V dropped 5 bases and J dropped 5; count of bases not matched to a gene: 10. The CDR3 loop spans 15 amino acids. Looked up from germline, CDR1 is SEHNR and CDR2 is FQNEAQ (reference sequence). The CDR3 region is CASSATGQGHTEAFF. In nucleotides, the CDR3 is TGTGCCAGCAGCGCGACCGGACAGGGCCATACTGAAGCTTTCTTT. Based on the CDR3 plus reference TRBV7-9 and TRBJ1-1, the full variable domain is DTGVSQNPRHKITKRGQNVTFRCDPISEHNRLYWYRQTLGQGPEFLTYFQNEAQLEKSRLLSDRFSAERPKGSFSTLEIQRTEQGDSAMYLCASSATGQGHTEAFFGQGTRLTVV.

The J gene is TRBJ1-6, the V gene TRBV5-1, with TRBD1 matching over 9 bases. Losses at the gene ends were 4 bases for V and 5 bases for J; bases not matched to a gene: 4. Looked up from germline, CDR1 is SGHRS and CDR2 is YFSETQ. The CDR3 is 15 residues long. Here the CDR3 reads CASSPRTGDNSPLHF. The CDR3 coding sequence is TGCGCCAGCAGCCCCCGGACAGGGGATAATTCACCCCTCCACTTT.

This clone was seen more than once but under ten times. The chain joins TRBV7-8 to TRBJ2-7, with 11 bases matching TRBD2. This CDR3 has 16 amino acids. After removal of 5 bases from V and 5 bases from J, the junction contained 11 bases not matched to a gene. Germline V gene data show CDR1 as SGHVS and CDR2 as FQNEAQ. The CDR3: CASSVRPGTSGNEQYF. CDR3 nucleotide sequence: TGTGCCAGCAGCGTTAGGCCAGGGACTAGCGGTAACGAGCAGTACTTC.

The gene calls are TRBV20-1 and TRBJ1-1; D possibly corresponds to TRBD1 (5 bases). The CDR3 is made up of 14 amino acids. Trimming removed 3 bases at V and 0 bases at J, with 11 bases between. The germline CDR1 and CDR2 sequences are DFQATT and SNEGSKA (reference sequence). DNA for the CDR3: TGCAGTGCTAGTGGAGACAGCATGAACACTGAAGCTTTCTTT. It yields the protein CSASGDSMNTEAFF.

The genes are TRBV28 and TRBJ1-1; D might be TRBD1 (6 bases). Germline V gene lookup returns CDR1 MDHEN and CDR2 SYDVKM. The CDR3 is 15 residues long. V lost 7 bases and J 4 bases, leaving 19 bases between the germline ends. The CDR3 DNA reads as TGTGCCAGCACCAACGGGGGGGCGCGGGTCACTGAAGCTTTCTTT. Translating gives CASTNGGARVTEAFF. Together with reference TRBV28 and TRBJ1-1, the CDR3 gives the full variable domain: DVKVTQSSRYLVKRTGEKVFLECVQDMDHENMFWYRQDPGLGLRLIYFSYDVKMKEKGDIPEGYSVSREKKERFSLILESASTNQTSMYLCASTNGGARVTEAFFGQGTRLTVV.

This clone appeared a single time. The rearrangement links TRBV4-2 to TRBJ2-3; 14 bases align to TRBD2. Germline loops: CDR1 LGHNA, CDR2 YNFKEQ. The CDR3 totals 18 residues. With 1 base clipped from V and 5 bases from J, the junction kept 8 bases outside the gene matches. CDR3 nucleotides: TGTGCCAGCAGCCAAGGGGAGGGACTAGCGGGGGTCGGAGATACGCAGTATTTT. Translating it yields CASSQGEGLAGVGDTQYF.

The DNA of the CDR3 is TGTGCCAGCAGTTGGGACAGGAATTCACCCCTCCACTTT. It translates to CASSWDRNSPLHF. J is TRBJ1-6 and V is TRBV6-5; 8 nucleotides align to TRBD1. CDR1 is MNHEY and CDR2 is SVGAGI in the germline V gene. V shed 4 bases, J shed 7 bases, and the junction held 0 bases outside the gene matches. This CDR3 contains 13 residues.

The J gene is TRBJ1-1, the V gene TRBV19; D is possibly TRBD1 (6 bases). The germline CDR1 and CDR2 sequences are LNHDA and SQIVND (reference sequence). This CDR3 contains 14 residues. Trimming left V 2 bases short and J 7 bases short, with 14 bases between. The CDR3 is CASSISQGKGEAFF. The CDR3 DNA sequence: TGTGCCAGTAGTATATCGCAGGGGAAGGGTGAAGCTTTCTTT.

The CDR3 reads CASSAGHSNQPQHF. The CDR3 region has the DNA TGTGCCAGCAGCGCGGGCCATAGCAATCAGCCCCAGCATTTT. This chain uses TRBV4-2 with TRBJ1-5, with D hard to call. Germline CDR1 and CDR2: LGHNA and YNFKEQ. The V and J ends lost 5 bases and 0 bases respectively, with 8 bases between them. The CDR3 extends over 14 amino acids.

The rearrangement links TRBV6-5 to TRBJ2-7; D perhaps matches TRBD1 (5 bases). The CDR3 sequence is 15 residues long. The germline CDR1 and CDR2 sequences are MNHEY and SVGAGI. V shed 6 bases and J shed 2 bases, with 17 bases lying between them. CDR3 nucleotide sequence: TGTGCCAGCAGCCCCTGGCAGGGCCAAGCCTACGAGCAGTACTTC. This codes for CASSPWQGQAYEQYF.

V gene TRBV5-8 combines with J gene TRBJ1-2; the match to TRBD1 covers 8 bases. This CDR3 spans 15 amino acids. V was pared by 3 bases and J by 3 bases, with 7 bases of the junction left unmatched. CDR1 SGHTS and CDR2 YDEGEE come from the germline V gene. CDR3 nucleotides: TGTGCCAGCAGCTCGGCGACAGGGGTCTACTATGGCTACACCTTC. Protein sequence: CASSSATGVYYGYTF.

The gene calls are TRBV9 and TRBJ1-4; the D gene is possibly TRBD1 (6 bases). The length of the CDR3 is 15 residues. Germline CDR1 is SGDLS and CDR2 is YYNGEE. V shed 0 bases and J shed 8 bases, with 14 bases lying between them. CDR3 residues: CASSVGQVPGEKLFF. CDR3 bases: TGTGCCAGCAGCGTAGGACAGGTGCCAGGGGAAAAACTGTTTTTT.